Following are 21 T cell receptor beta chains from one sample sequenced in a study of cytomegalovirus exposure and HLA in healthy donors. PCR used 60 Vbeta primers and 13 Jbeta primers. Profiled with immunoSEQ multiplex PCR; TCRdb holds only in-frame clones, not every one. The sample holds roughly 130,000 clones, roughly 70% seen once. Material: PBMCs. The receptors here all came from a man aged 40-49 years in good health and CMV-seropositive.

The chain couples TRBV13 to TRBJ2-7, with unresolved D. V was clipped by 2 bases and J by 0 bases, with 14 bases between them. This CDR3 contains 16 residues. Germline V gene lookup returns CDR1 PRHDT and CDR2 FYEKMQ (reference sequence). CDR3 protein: CASSLSASFHSYEQYF. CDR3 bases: TGTGCCAGCAGCTTATCCGCCAGTTTCCACTCCTACGAGCAGTACTTC.

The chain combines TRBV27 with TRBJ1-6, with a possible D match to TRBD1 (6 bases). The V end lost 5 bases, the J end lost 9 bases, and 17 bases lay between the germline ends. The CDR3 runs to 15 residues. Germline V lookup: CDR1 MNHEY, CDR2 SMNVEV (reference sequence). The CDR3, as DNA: TGTGCCAGCAGTCTTTCAGGGGAAGGGACTTCACCCCTCCACTTT. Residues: CASSLSGEGTSPLHF.

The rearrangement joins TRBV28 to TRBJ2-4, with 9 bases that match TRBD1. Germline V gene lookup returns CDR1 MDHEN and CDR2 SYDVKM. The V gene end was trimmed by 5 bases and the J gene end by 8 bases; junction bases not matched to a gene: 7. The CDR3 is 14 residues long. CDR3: CASSLGQGIDIQYF. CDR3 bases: TGTGCCAGCAGTCTTGGACAGGGGATTGACATTCAGTACTTC.

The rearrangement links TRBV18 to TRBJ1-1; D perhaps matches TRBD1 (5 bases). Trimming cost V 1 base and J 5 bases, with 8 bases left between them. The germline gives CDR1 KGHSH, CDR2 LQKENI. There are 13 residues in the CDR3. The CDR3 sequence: CASSPRGLTEAFF. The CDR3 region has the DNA TGTGCCAGCTCACCACGGGGCTTGACTGAAGCTTTCTTT. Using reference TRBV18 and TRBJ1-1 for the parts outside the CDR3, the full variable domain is NAGVMQNPRHLVRRRGQEARLRCSPMKGHSHVYWYRQLPEEGLKFMVYLQKENIIDESGMPKERFSAEFPKEGPSILRIQQVVRGDSAAYFCASSPRGLTEAFFGQGTRLTVV.

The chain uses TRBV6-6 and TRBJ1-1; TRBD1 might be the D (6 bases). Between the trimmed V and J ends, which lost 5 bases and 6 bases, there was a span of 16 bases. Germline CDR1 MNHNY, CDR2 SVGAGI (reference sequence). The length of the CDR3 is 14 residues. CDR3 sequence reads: CASSRQGTRAEAFF. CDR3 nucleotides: TGTGCCAGCAGTCGGCAGGGGACCAGGGCTGAAGCTTTCTTT.

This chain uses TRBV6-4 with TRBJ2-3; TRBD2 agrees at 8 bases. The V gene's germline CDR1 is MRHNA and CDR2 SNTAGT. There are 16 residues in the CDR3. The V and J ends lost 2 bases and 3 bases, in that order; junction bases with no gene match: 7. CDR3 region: CASSDQRGGGTDTQYF. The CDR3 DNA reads TGTGCCAGCAGTGACCAACGGGGGGGCGGTACAGATACGCAGTATTTT.

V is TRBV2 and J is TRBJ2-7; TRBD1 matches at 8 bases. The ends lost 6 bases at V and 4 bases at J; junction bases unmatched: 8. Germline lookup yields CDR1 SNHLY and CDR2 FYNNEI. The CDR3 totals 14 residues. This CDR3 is CASRDDRGLYEQYF. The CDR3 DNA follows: TGTGCCAGCAGAGACGACAGGGGTCTTTACGAGCAGTACTTC.

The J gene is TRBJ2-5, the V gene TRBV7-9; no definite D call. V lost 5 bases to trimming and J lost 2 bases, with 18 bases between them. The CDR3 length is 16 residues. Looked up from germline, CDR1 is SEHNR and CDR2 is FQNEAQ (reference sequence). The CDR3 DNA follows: TGTGCCAGCAGCCAACTACTGTTTACCTCTCAAGAGACCCAGTACTTC. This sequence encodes CASSQLLFTSQETQYF.

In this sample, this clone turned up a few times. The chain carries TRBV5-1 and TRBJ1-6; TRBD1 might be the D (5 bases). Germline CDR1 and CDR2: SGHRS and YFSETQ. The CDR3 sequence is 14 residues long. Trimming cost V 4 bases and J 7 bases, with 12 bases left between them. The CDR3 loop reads CASSPAGLNSPLHF. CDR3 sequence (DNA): TGCGCCAGCAGCCCGGCAGGGCTAAATTCACCCCTCCACTTT.

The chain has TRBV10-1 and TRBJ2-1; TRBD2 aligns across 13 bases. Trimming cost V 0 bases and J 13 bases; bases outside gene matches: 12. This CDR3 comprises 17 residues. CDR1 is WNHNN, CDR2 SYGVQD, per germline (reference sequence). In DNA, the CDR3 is TGCGCCAGCAGTGAGTCGCGGCCGGGACTAGCGGGATTCAATCAGTTCTTC. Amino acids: CASSESRPGLAGFNQFF.

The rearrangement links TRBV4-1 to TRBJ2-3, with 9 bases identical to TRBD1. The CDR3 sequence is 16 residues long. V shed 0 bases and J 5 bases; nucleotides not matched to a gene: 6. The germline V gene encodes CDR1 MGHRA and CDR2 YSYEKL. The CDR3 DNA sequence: TGCGCCAGCAGCCAAGAGGACAGGGGAGGAATAGATACGCAGTATTTT. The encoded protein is CASSQEDRGGIDTQYF.

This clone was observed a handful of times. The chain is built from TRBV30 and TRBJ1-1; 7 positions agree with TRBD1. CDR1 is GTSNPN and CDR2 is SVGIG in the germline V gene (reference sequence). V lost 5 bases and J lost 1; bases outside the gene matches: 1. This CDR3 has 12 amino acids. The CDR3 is CAWDRENTEAFF. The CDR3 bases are TGTGCCTGGGACAGGGAGAACACTGAAGCTTTCTTT. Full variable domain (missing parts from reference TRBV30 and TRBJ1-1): SQTIHQWPATLVQPVGSPLSLECTVEGTSNPNLYWYRQAAGRGLQLLFYSVGIGQISSEVPQNLSASRPQDRQFILSSKKLLLSDSGFYLCAWDRENTEAFFGQGTRLTVV.

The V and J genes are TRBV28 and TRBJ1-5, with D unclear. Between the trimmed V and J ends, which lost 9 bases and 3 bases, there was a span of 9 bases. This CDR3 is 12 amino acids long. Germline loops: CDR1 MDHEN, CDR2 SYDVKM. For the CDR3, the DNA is TGTGCCAGTAGGACTAACAATCAGCCCCAGCATTTT. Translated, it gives CASRTNNQPQHF.

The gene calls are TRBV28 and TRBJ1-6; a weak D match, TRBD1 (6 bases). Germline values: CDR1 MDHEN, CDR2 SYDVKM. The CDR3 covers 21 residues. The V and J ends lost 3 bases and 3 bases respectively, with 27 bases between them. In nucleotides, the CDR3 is TGTGCCAGCAGTTTGTACGAGCTCGGACAGACCCTTCCATTCTATAATTCACCCCTCCACTTT. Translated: CASSLYELGQTLPFYNSPLHF.

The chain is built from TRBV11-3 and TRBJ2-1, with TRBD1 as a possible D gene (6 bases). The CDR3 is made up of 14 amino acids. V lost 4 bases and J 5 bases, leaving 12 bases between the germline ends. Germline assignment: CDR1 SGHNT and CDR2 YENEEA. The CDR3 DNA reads TGTGCCAGCAGCTATACCGGGACAAACAATGAGCAGTTCTTC. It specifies CASSYTGTNNEQFF.

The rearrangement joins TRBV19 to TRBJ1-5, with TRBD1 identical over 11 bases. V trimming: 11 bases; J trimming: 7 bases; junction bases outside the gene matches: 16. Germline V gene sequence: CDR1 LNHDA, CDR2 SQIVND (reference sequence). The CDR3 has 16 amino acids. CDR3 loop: CACGQGAGRGGQPQHF. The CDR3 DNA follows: TGTGCCTGCGGACAGGGGGCCGGAAGAGGGGGCCAGCCCCAGCATTTT.

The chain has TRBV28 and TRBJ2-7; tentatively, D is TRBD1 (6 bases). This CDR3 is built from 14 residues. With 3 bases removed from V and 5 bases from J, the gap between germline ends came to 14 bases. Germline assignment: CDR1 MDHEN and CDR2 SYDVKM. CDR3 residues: CASSFPAQGHEQYF. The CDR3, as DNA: TGTGCCAGCAGTTTCCCGGCCCAGGGGCACGAGCAGTACTTC.

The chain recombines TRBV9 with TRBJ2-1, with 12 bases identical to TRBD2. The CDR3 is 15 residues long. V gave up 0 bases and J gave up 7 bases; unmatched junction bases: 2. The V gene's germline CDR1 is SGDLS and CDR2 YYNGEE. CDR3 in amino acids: CASSVASGRANEQFF. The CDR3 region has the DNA TGTGCCAGCAGCGTAGCTAGCGGGAGGGCTAATGAGCAGTTCTTC.

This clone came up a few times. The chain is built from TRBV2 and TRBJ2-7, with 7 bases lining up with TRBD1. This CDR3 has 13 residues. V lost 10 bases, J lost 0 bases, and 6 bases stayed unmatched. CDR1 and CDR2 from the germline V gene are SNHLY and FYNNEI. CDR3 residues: CANSGGHSYEQYF. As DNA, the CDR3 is TGTGCCAATTCAGGGGGACACTCCTACGAGCAGTACTTC.

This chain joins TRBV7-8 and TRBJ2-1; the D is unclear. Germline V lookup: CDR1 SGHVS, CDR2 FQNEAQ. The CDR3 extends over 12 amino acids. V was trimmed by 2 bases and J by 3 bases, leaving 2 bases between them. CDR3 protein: CASSLYYNEQFF. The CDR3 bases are TGTGCCAGCAGCTTATACTACAATGAGCAGTTCTTC.

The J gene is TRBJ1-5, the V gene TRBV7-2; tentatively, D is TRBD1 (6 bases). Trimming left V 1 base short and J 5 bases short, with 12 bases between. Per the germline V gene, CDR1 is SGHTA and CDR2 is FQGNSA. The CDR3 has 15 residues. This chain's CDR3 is CASSLGQGSYQPQHF. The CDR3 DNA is TGTGCCAGCAGCTTAGGTCAGGGGAGCTATCAGCCCCAGCATTTT. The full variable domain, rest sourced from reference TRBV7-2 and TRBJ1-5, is GAGVSQSPSNKVTEKGKDVELRCDPISGHTALYWYRQSLGQGLEFLIYFQGNSAPDKSGLPSDRFSAERTGGSVSTLTIQRTQQEDSAVYLCASSLGQGSYQPQHFGDGTRLSIL.